The entry below gives a single T cell receptor (beta chain) sequence along with its context. Its antigen is not yet known. No per-base quality is available; no much larger clone lies one base away. This record comes from a study of beta chain features in type 1 diabetes (dated by TCRdb to 2016 to 2019). Describing the broader study: No differences in mean age, gender distribution, total cell number or subset yield were found between patients and healthy donors. Across all samples, fewer than 130 million sorted cells were examined, and cell number per subset correlated strongly with RNA yield. Naive and central memory subsets were obtained from all 30 or so donors, but regulatory and stem cell-like memory subsets were isolated from only 8 patients and roughly eight healthy donors. The study compared the TCRB repertoires of sorted circulating CD4+ T cell subsets in recently diagnosed type 1 diabetes patients with those in matched healthy donors. Study-wide conclusions, independent of this receptor: Type 1 diabetes patients showed a moderate but significant shortening of TCRB CDR3 length in all four CD4+ subsets. Shorter templates might have been favored by PCR, but patient and control samples were amplified and corrected together, so both groups would have been affected equally by any skew. At VDJ recombination sites, patients with type 1 diabetes made fewer insertions and deleted more nucleotides, a pattern implying thymic rearrangement abnormalities. Naive, central memory and regulatory TCRB repertoires appeared more similar among patients than among healthy donors. Sequencing cDNA rather than genomic DNA could over-represent highly expressing activated cells, although activation and CD3 levels did not differ between groups. Because the HLA sub-analyses included only small numbers of individuals, any influence of HLA type on TCRB rearrangement was left unresolved.

The entire isolated RNA was reverse transcribed using the High Capacity cDNA Reverse Transcription Kit, and thus expressed TCRB transcripts were sequenced. Deep immunoSEQ sequencing was performed on naive, central memory and regulatory T cell samples, with an average of approximately 4 million total reads per sample. After sorted cells were lysed in RLT buffer, RNA was extracted with DNase-treated RNeasy Micro or Mini kits, with the choice depending on cell number. To prevent cross-contamination, every cell subset was processed on its own, while patient and healthy donor samples were processed together. TCRB sequences were amplified from cDNA with the immunoSEQ multiplex PCR, producing 87-bp fragments spanning the CDR3 region. The amplicons were sequenced using the Illumina HiSeq platform. As for the authors' bioinformatics: PCR bias was corrected computationally using synthetic template baselines, and reads within Hamming distance 2 were collapsed, with unmergeable singletons discarded. Reads were aligned against IMGT to assign V, D and J genes, CDR3 length and insertions or deletions at six rearrangement sites. Within each subset, clonotype counts were normalized to sorted cell number, after which true diversity and Gini coefficients were computed with the tcR R package. The overlap coefficient, calculated on TCRB nucleotide sequences, was used to measure repertoire sharing. Sourced from immuneACCESS, this table was stored by TCRdb with only in-frame sequences that have V and J called. A share of the clones is absent; for the studies checked, an unresolved V gene accounts for under half, and the remainder has no known explanation. From that table come the V and J calls and clone size; the DNA was used to work out D and trimming. The sample table records roughly 160,000 clones; roughly 8% of these occur just once. The biggest ten clones account for approximately 0.5% of the sample.

Each donor gave one peripheral blood draw, averaging roughly 100 mL, which was collected into heparinised tubes. Using a panel that included CD45RO, CCR7, CD25, CD127, CD95 and CD27, naive, central memory, regulatory and stem cell-like memory CD4+ T cells were sorted on a BD FACSAria II. Every sorted population had a purity above 95%. PBMCs were separated immediately by Lymphoprep density gradient centrifugation and were stained directly, without being cultured. So that batch effects would be minimized, each experiment stained and sorted samples in pairs, pairing one healthy donor with one patient. The germline V and J ends show losses of 3 bases and 5 bases respectively, and no gene match explains 7 bases of the junction. CDR1 and CDR2 (SGHNT, YYREEE) derive from the germline V gene (reference sequence). The CDR3 spans 14 residues, from the cysteine through the phenylalanine. The entry retains the CDR3 DNA only, 42 bases that are in frame from base 1.

Sequencing input: central memory CD4+ T cells from blood. The source of this sequence is a man between 18 and 29 years old with type 1 diabetes. Recombination connected TRBV5-4 to TRBJ1-2, with 7 central nucleotides matching TRBD1. In nucleotides, the sequence is TGTGCCAGCAGCTCGGGACAGCAAGAGTATGGCTACACCTTC. This encodes CASSSGQQEYGYTF.